Each of the 28 T cell receptor beta chains below was sequenced from the same sample in a study of T cells in localized non-small cell lung cancer. Method: immunoSEQ multiplex PCR; TCRdb's copy keeps in-frame clones and lacks some. Of 55,000 to 65,000 clones in the sample, around 90% are singletons; the top ten hold 20% to 25%. Sequenced material: peripheral blood, taken before any cancer treatment. These receptors all come from a man aged 35-75 years with stage I squamous cell lung carcinoma.

The chain recombines TRBV5-1 with TRBJ2-1; D may be TRBD2 (5 bases). In germline, CDR1 is SGHRS, CDR2 YFSETQ. The V and J ends lost 6 bases and 8 bases respectively, with 21 bases between them. The CDR3 runs to 15 residues. CDR3 DNA sequence: TGCGCCAGCACCCTTGGTACTAGTGGGAACGATGAGCAGTTCTTC. Amino acids: CASTLGTSGNDEQFF.

The chain joins TRBV7-2 to TRBJ2-1, with D unclear. CDR1 and CDR2 from the germline V gene are SGHTA and FQGNSA. The V and J ends lost 6 bases and 2 bases respectively, with 11 bases between them. CDR3 length: 14 residues. CDR3 bases: TGTGCCAGCAGTTCCGGGCGCACCTACAATGAGCAGTTCTTC. This sequence encodes CASSSGRTYNEQFF.

This chain connects TRBV19 to TRBJ1-1; tentative D call: TRBD1 (6 bases). V was pared by 3 bases and J by 1 base, with 12 bases between. The CDR3 has 15 residues. The germline V gene has CDR1 LNHDA and CDR2 SQIVND (reference sequence). CDR3: CASSIQATGNTEAFF. CDR3 DNA: TGTGCCAGTAGTATCCAAGCGACAGGGAACACTGAAGCTTTCTTT. The whole variable domain, remainder taken from reference TRBV19 and TRBJ1-1, is DGGITQSPKYLFRKEGQNVTLSCEQNLNHDAMYWYRQDPGQGLRLIYYSQIVNDFQKGDIAEGYSVSREKKESFPLTVTSAQKNPTAFYLCASSIQATGNTEAFFGQGTRLTVV.

J is TRBJ2-2 and V is TRBV29-1, with TRBD2 identical over 7 bases. Trimming cost V 7 bases and J 8 bases; bases outside gene matches: 10. This CDR3 contains 13 residues. Germline CDR1 is SQVTM and CDR2 is ANQGSEA. CDR3 sequence reads: CSGGTTSFGELFF. The CDR3 DNA is TGCAGCGGGGGGACTACTTCATTTGGGGAGCTGTTTTTT.

This chain joins TRBV4-2 and TRBJ2-1; 7 positions agree with TRBD2. Germline CDR1 LGHNA, CDR2 YNFKEQ. V was pared by 0 bases and J by 8 bases, with 7 bases of the junction left unmatched. The length of the CDR3 is 15 residues. Written as DNA, the CDR3 is TGTGCCAGCAGCCAAGAGGAGCGGGAAATAGATGAGCAGTTCTTC. It encodes CASSQEEREIDEQFF.

The V gene is TRBV6-5, the J gene TRBJ2-7; D remains ambiguous. CDR3 size: 15 residues. The V and J ends lost 2 bases and 2 bases respectively, with 13 bases between them. Germline lookup yields CDR1 MNHEY and CDR2 SVGAGI. The CDR3 DNA sequence: TGTGCCAGCAGTTACGCCCCCGGGTCTCCCTACGAGCAGTACTTC. This codes for CASSYAPGSPYEQYF.

This rearrangement joins TRBV5-1 to TRBJ2-2; D may be TRBD2 (6 bases). The germline V and J ends were trimmed by 4 bases and 2 bases, with 15 bases remaining between them. Germline values: CDR1 SGHRS, CDR2 YFSETQ. There are 16 residues in the CDR3. For the CDR3, the DNA is TGCGCCAGCAGCGTGAGGACTACCACTAACACCGGGGAGCTGTTTTTT. Encoded protein: CASSVRTTTNTGELFF.

The V call is TRBV5-6, the J call TRBJ2-3, with D possibly matching TRBD2 (6 bases). Trimming removed 0 bases at V and 0 bases at J, with 8 bases between. The CDR3 is 15 residues long. The germline gives CDR1 SGHDT, CDR2 YYEEEE. In nucleotides, the CDR3 is TGTGCCAGCAGCTTGGAACTAGCCAGCACAGATACGCAGTATTTT. This encodes CASSLELASTDTQYF.

This rearrangement joins TRBV7-2 to TRBJ1-4, with 7 bases aligning to TRBD1. The CDR3 is made up of 14 amino acids. Germline lookup yields CDR1 SGHTA and CDR2 FQGNSA. The J segment lost 5 bases and the V segment lost 5 bases, leaving 5 bases of the junction unmatched. The CDR3 spells CASSVDRSNEKLFF. The CDR3 DNA follows: TGTGCCAGCAGCGTGGACAGGTCAAATGAAAAACTGTTTTTT. Combining the CDR3 with reference TRBV7-2 and TRBJ1-4 gives the whole variable domain GAGVSQSPSNKVTEKGKDVELRCDPISGHTALYWYRQSLGQGLEFLIYFQGNSAPDKSGLPSDRFSAERTGGSVSTLTIQRTQQEDSAVYLCASSVDRSNEKLFFGSGTQLSVL.

This chain links TRBV18 with TRBJ1-2; 7 bases match TRBD1. CDR3 size: 14 residues. Unmatched junction bases numbered 4, after V lost 3 bases and J lost 3 bases. From germline, CDR1 is KGHSH and CDR2 LQKENI. In DNA, the CDR3 is TGTGCCAGCTCACCCTACAGGGGTGACTATGGCTACACCTTC. Its protein is CASSPYRGDYGYTF.

The V and J genes are TRBV7-9 and TRBJ1-1; D is unresolved. Germline V gene sequence: CDR1 SEHNR, CDR2 FQNEAQ (reference sequence). The CDR3 spans 12 residues. V lost 5 bases, J lost 8 bases, and 12 bases lay in between. The CDR3 DNA reads TGTGCCAGCAGCAATCCCCTGACCGAAGCTTTCTTT. Amino acid sequence: CASSNPLTEAFF.

The chain links TRBV27 to TRBJ2-1; D is undetermined. Germline CDR1 is MNHEY and CDR2 is SMNVEV (reference sequence). The CDR3 is 14 residues long. Trimming removed 4 bases at V and 5 bases at J, with 12 bases between. The CDR3 DNA reads TGTGCCAGCAGTTCTTACCGCTCACACAATGAGCAGTTCTTC. Translating it yields CASSSYRSHNEQFF.

The chain combines TRBV27 with TRBJ2-7, with D unresolved. The length of the CDR3 is 14 residues. CDR1 and CDR2 from the germline V gene are MNHEY and SMNVEV (reference sequence). V was clipped by 0 bases and J by 4 bases, with 10 bases between them. The CDR3 spells CASSLSLSPYEQYF. CDR3 in DNA: TGTGCCAGCAGTTTATCGTTGTCTCCTTACGAGCAGTACTTC.

This chain links TRBV27 with TRBJ2-7, with a tentative D call TRBD1 (6 bases). The germline V gene has CDR1 MNHEY and CDR2 SMNVEV (reference sequence). Trimming shortened V by 0 bases and J by 4 bases, and 13 bases separated the two germline ends. The CDR3 covers 15 residues. This CDR3 reads CASSLSPLGQYEQYF. CDR3 DNA: TGTGCCAGCAGTTTATCCCCCCTTGGACAGTACGAGCAGTACTTC.

V is TRBV5-1 and J is TRBJ1-1, with TRBD1 identical over 8 bases. The CDR3 loop spans 14 amino acids. Germline V lookup: CDR1 SGHRS, CDR2 YFSETQ. V lost 5 bases and J lost 3; bases outside the gene matches: 6. DNA of the CDR3: TGCGCCAGCAGAATGACAGGGGTGGACACTGAAGCTTTCTTT. Encoded protein: CASRMTGVDTEAFF.

This chain uses TRBV2 with TRBJ1-1, with TRBD1 identical over 7 bases. Trimming at V came to 4 bases and at J to 3 bases, leaving 5 bases not matched to a gene. Germline V gives CDR1 SNHLY, CDR2 FYNNEI. The CDR3 length is 14 residues. CDR3: CASSVDRKDTEAFF. The CDR3 region has the DNA TGTGCCAGCAGTGTGGACAGGAAGGACACTGAAGCTTTCTTT.

The chain uses TRBV5-6 and TRBJ2-7; 9 nucleotides match TRBD1. The CDR3 has 14 amino acids. V lost 1 base, J lost 6 bases, and 5 bases stayed unmatched. Germline V CDR1 and CDR2: SGHDT, YYEEEE. The CDR3 protein is CASSLPGTGREQYF. The CDR3 DNA reads TGTGCCAGCAGCTTGCCTGGGACAGGGCGCGAGCAGTACTTC.

The rearrangement links TRBV19 to TRBJ2-1, with 11 bases matching TRBD2. The CDR3 spans 14 residues. The V gene end was trimmed by 6 bases and the J gene end by 6 bases; junction bases not matched to a gene: 4. Per germline, CDR1 LNHDA and CDR2 SQIVND (reference sequence). The CDR3 bases are TGTGCCAGTAGCCCGGGACTAGCGGTCAATGAGCAGTTCTTC. This codes for CASSPGLAVNEQFF.

The chain has TRBV19 and TRBJ2-7, with 13 bases aligning to TRBD2. V shed 3 bases and J 6 bases; nucleotides not matched to a gene: 8. This CDR3 has 16 residues. Germline loops: CDR1 LNHDA, CDR2 SQIVND (reference sequence). The chain's CDR3 is CASSIWTSGRIGEQYF. The CDR3 bases are TGTGCCAGTAGTATCTGGACTAGCGGGAGAATCGGCGAGCAGTACTTC.

V and J are TRBV4-1 and TRBJ2-1; D perhaps matches TRBD2 (6 bases). The length of the CDR3 is 13 residues. With 0 bases removed from V and 15 bases from J, the gap between germline ends came to 15 bases. Per the germline V gene, CDR1 is MGHRA and CDR2 is YSYEKL. The CDR3 sequence: CASSQEVTRLTFF. CDR3 sequence (DNA): TGCGCCAGCAGCCAAGAAGTGACTAGGCTAACGTTCTTC.

The V gene is TRBV28, the J gene TRBJ2-3, with no clear D. V lost 3 bases and J 5 bases, leaving 6 bases between the germline ends. The length of the CDR3 is 12 residues. The germline gives CDR1 MDHEN, CDR2 SYDVKM. This CDR3 is CASSFPQDTQYF. In DNA form, the CDR3 reads TGTGCCAGCAGTTTCCCTCAAGATACGCAGTATTTT.

The rearrangement joins TRBV2 to TRBJ1-1; perhaps TRBD1 as D (6 bases). With 8 bases removed from V and 0 bases from J, the gap between germline ends came to 13 bases. The CDR3 is made up of 14 amino acids. Looked up from germline, CDR1 is SNHLY and CDR2 is FYNNEI. The CDR3 reads CASWEDSLNTEAFF. The CDR3 nucleotides are TGTGCCAGCTGGGAGGACAGCTTGAACACTGAAGCTTTCTTT.

The chain uses TRBV4-2 and TRBJ1-2, with D possibly matching TRBD1 (6 bases). The V end lost 1 base, the J end lost 5 bases, and 17 bases lay between the germline ends. The length of the CDR3 is 16 residues. Germline lookup yields CDR1 LGHNA and CDR2 YNFKEQ. Here the CDR3 reads CASSQGLRTEIYGYTF. Here the CDR3 DNA reads TGTGCCAGCAGCCAAGGGCTTAGGACAGAAATTTATGGCTACACCTTC.

This chain uses TRBV28 with TRBJ1-4; D is undetermined. The CDR3 sequence is 15 residues long. The V gene's germline CDR1 is MDHEN and CDR2 SYDVKM. V was clipped by 2 bases and J by 3 bases, with 10 bases between them. The CDR3 region has the DNA TGTGCCAGCAGTTTAACTACTTCACCTAATGAAAAACTGTTTTTT. Its protein product is CASSLTTSPNEKLFF.

The V call is TRBV7-4, the J call TRBJ2-7; D ambiguous. Germline values: CDR1 SGHVT, CDR2 SQSDAQ. The CDR3 totals 14 residues. V lost 8 bases to trimming and J lost 2 bases, with 16 bases between them. In DNA form, the CDR3 reads TGTGCCAGCGGGCCCGGAAGAGGCACCTACGAGCAGTACTTC. Protein sequence: CASGPGRGTYEQYF.

V is TRBV10-2 and J is TRBJ1-3, with D perhaps TRBD1 (5 bases). The CDR3 covers 16 residues. V gave up 10 bases and J gave up 4 bases, with 23 bases separating them. Germline loops: CDR1 WSHSY, CDR2 SAAADI. In nucleotides, the CDR3 is TGCGCCACCCGGGGCCCTAACAGGTTTGAAGGAAACACCATATATTTT. Translating it yields CATRGPNRFEGNTIYF.

V and J are TRBV6-5 and TRBJ1-1; 7 nucleotides line up with TRBD1. This CDR3 is 14 amino acids long. V trimming: 8 bases; J trimming: 1 base; junction bases outside the gene matches: 7. Germline-derived CDR1 and CDR2 are MNHEY and SVGAGI. The CDR3 DNA is TGTGCCAGCGGGACAGATGGGGCGAACACTGAAGCTTTCTTT. It codes for CASGTDGANTEAFF.

This clone was observed once. The rearrangement joins TRBV19 to TRBJ2-2; 10 bases are a match to TRBD2. V shed 1 base, J shed 7 bases, and the junction held 6 bases outside the gene matches. CDR1 is LNHDA and CDR2 is SQIVND in the germline V gene (reference sequence). The CDR3 runs 16 residues. The DNA of the CDR3 is TGTGCCAGTAGTATAGTGAGCGGGAGGGCCCACGGGGAGCTGTTTTTT. It translates to CASSIVSGRAHGELFF.